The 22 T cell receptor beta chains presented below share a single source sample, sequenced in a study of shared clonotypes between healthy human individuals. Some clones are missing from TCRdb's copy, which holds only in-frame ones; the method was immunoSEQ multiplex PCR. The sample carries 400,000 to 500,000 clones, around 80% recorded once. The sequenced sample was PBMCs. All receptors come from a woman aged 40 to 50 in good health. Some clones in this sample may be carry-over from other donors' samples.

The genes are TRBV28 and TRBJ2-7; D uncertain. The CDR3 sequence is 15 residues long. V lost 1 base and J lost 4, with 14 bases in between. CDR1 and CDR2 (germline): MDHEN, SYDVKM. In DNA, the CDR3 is TGTGCCAGCAGTTTATCGGCCCGCCCCGCTTACGAGCAGTACTTC. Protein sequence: CASSLSARPAYEQYF.

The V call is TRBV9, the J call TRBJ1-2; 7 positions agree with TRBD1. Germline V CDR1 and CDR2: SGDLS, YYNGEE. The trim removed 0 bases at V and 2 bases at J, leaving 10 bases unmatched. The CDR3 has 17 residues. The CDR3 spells CASSVVEGGSSNYGYTF. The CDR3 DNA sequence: TGTGCCAGCAGCGTAGTCGAAGGGGGCTCATCGAACTATGGCTACACCTTC. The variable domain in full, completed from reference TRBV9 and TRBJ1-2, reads DSGVTQTPKHLITATGQRVTLRCSPRSGDLSVYWYQQSLDQGLQFLIQYYNGEERAKGNILERFSAQQFPDLHSELNLSSLELGDSALYFCASSVVEGGSSNYGYTFGSGTRLTVV.

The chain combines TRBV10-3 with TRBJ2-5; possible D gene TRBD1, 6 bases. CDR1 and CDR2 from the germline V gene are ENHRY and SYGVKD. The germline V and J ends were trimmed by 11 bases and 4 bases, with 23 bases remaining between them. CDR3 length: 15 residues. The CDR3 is CAARSGTRGGETQYF. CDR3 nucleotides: TGTGCCGCCCGGTCCGGGACCAGAGGGGGAGAGACCCAGTACTTC.

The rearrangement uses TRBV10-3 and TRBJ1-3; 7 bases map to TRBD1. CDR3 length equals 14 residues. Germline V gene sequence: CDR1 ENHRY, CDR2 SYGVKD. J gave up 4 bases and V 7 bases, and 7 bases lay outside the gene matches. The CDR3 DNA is TGTGCCATCACTAAAACAGGGGAAGGAAACACCATATATTTT. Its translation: CAITKTGEGNTIYF.

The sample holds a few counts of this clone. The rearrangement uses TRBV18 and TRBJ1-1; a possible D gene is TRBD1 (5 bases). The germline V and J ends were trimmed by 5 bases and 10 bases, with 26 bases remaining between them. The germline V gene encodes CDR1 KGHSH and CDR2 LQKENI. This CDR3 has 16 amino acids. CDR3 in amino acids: CASSTEPRGVLSTAFF. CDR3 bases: TGTGCCAGCTCAACAGAACCCCGGGGGGTCTTATCTACAGCTTTCTTT.

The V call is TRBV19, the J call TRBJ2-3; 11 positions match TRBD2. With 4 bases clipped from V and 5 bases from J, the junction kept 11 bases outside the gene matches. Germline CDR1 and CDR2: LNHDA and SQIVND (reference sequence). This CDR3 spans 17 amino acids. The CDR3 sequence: CASSKGTLAGAKDTQYF. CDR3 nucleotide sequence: TGTGCCAGTAGTAAAGGGACACTAGCGGGAGCCAAAGATACGCAGTATTTT.

Here the CDR3 DNA reads TGTGCCAGTAGTATAGAGGGGACGGAGGCCGGGGAGCTGTTTTTT. Encoded protein: CASSIEGTEAGELFF. The V and J genes are TRBV19 and TRBJ2-2; either TRBD1 or TRBD2 may fit D (5 bases each). With 0 bases removed from V and 6 bases from J, the gap between germline ends came to 11 bases. Germline CDR1 LNHDA, CDR2 SQIVND (reference sequence). The CDR3 is made up of 15 amino acids.

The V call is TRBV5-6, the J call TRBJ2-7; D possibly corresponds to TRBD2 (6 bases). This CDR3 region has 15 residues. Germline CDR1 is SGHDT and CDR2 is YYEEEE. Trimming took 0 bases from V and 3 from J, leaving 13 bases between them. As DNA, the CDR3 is TGTGCCAGCAGCTTGGGATGGGGGGTCCGCTACGAGCAGTACTTC. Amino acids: CASSLGWGVRYEQYF.

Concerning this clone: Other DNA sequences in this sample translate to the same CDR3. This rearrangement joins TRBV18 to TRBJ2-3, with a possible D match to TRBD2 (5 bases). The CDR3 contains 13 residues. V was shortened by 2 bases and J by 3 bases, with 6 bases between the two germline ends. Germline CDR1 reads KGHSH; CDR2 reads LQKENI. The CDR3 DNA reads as TGTGCCAGCTCACCAACTAGGACAGATACGCAGTATTTT. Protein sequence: CASSPTRTDTQYF.

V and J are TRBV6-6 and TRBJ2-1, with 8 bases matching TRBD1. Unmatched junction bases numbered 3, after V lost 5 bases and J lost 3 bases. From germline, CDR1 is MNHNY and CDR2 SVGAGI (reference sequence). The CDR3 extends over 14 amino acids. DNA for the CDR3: TGTGCCAGCAGTCAGGGACAGGACTACAATGAGCAGTTCTTC. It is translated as CASSQGQDYNEQFF.

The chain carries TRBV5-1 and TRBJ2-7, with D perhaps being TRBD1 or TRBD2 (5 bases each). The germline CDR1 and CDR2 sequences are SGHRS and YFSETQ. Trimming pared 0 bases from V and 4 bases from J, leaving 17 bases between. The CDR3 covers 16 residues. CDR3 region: CASSLAPGTLEYEQYF. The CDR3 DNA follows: TGCGCCAGCAGCTTGGCACCAGGGACCCTTGAGTACGAGCAGTACTTC.

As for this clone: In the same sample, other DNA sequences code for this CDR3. In DNA form, the CDR3 reads TGTGCCAGCTCACGCGCAGATACGCAGTATTTT. Translated: CASSRADTQYF. V is TRBV18 and J is TRBJ2-3; D gene ambiguous. Germline-derived CDR1 and CDR2 are KGHSH and LQKENI. This CDR3 has 11 residues. Trimming stripped 4 bases from V and 4 bases from J, with 3 bases between.

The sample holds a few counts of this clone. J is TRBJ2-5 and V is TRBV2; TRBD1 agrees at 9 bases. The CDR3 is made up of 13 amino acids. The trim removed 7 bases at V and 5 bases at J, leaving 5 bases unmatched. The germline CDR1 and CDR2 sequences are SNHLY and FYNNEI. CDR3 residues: CASNRDRDETQYF. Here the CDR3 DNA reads TGTGCCAGCAACCGGGACAGGGACGAGACCCAGTACTTC.

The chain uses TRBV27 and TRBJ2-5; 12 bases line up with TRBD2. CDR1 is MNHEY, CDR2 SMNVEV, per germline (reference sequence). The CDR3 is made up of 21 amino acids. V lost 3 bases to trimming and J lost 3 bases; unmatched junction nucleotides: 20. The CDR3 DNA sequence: TGTGCCAGCAGTTTGGTTGGTCCCGGGCTAGCGGGAGGGCCGAATGAAGAGACCCAGTACTTC. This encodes CASSLVGPGLAGGPNEETQYF.

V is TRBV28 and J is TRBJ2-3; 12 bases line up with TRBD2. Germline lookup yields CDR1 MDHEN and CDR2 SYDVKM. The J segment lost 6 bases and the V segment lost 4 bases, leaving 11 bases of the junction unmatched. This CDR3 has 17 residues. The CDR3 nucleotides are TGTGCCAGCAGTTCCCCGGCTAGCGGGAGGGGCCGGGATACGCAGTATTTT. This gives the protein CASSSPASGRGRDTQYF.

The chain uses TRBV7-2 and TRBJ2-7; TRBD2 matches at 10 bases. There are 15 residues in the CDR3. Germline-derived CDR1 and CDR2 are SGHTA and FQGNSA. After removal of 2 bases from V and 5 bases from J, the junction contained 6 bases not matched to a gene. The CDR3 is CASSLSGLADNEQYF. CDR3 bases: TGTGCCAGCAGCTTAAGTGGACTAGCGGATAACGAGCAGTACTTC. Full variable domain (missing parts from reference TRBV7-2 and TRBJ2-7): GAGVSQSPSNKVTEKGKDVELRCDPISGHTALYWYRQSLGQGLEFLIYFQGNSAPDKSGLPSDRFSAERTGGSVSTLTIQRTQQEDSAVYLCASSLSGLADNEQYFGPGTRLTVT.

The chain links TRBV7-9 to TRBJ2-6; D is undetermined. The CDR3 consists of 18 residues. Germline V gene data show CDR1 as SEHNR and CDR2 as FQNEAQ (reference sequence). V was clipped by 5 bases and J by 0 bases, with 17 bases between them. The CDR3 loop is CASSARPDSSSGANVLTF. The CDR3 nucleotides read TGTGCCAGCAGCGCAAGACCGGATAGTAGCTCTGGGGCCAACGTCCTGACTTTC.

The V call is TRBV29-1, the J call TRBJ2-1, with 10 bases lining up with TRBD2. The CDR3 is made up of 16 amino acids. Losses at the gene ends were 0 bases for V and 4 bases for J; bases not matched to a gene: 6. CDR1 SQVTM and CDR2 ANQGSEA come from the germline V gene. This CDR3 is CSVEDPSGSTYNEQFF. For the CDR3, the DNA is TGCAGCGTTGAAGACCCTAGCGGGAGTACGTACAATGAGCAGTTCTTC.

The CDR3 sequence is CASNKRGNSYNEQFF. In DNA, the CDR3 is TGTGCCAGCAACAAAAGGGGAAACAGCTACAATGAGCAGTTCTTC. This chain uses TRBV11-2 with TRBJ2-1, with D possibly being TRBD1 (5 bases). The V gene's germline CDR1 is SGHAT and CDR2 FQNNGV. This CDR3 is 15 amino acids long. Trimming pared 7 bases from V and 3 bases from J, leaving 16 bases between.

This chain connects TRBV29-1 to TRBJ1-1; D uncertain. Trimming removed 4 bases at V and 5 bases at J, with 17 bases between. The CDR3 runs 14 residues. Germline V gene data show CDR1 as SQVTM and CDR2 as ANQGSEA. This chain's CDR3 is CSVGEMGPGTEAFF. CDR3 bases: TGCAGCGTTGGGGAGATGGGCCCGGGGACTGAAGCTTTCTTT.

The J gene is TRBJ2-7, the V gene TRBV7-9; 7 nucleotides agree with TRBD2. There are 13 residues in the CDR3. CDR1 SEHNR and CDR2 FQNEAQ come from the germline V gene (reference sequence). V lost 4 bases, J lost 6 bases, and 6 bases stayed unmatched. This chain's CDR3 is CASSWEGAGEQYF. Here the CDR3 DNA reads TGTGCCAGCAGCTGGGAGGGAGCGGGCGAGCAGTACTTC.

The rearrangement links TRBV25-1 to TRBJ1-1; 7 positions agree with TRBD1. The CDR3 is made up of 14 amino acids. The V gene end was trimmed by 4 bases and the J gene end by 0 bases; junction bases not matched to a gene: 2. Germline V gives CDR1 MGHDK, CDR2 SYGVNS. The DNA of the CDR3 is TGTGCCAGCAGTGTGACAGGGATGAACACTGAAGCTTTCTTT. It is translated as CASSVTGMNTEAFF.